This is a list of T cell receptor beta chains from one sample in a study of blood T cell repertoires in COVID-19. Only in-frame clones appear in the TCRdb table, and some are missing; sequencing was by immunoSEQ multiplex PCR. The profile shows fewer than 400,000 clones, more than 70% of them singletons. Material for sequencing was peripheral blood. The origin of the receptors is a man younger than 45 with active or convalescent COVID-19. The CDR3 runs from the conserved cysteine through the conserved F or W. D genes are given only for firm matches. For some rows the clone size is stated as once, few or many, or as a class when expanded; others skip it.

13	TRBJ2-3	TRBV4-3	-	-	CASSQGGPDTQYF	TGCGCCAGCAGCCAAGGGGGGCCTGATACGCAGTATTTT
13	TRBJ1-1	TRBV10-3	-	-	CAISIEGGQEAFF	TGTGCCATCTCGATCGAAGGAGGACAGGAAGCTTTCTTT
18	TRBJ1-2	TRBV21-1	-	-	CASSTPLGQGAVNYGYTF	TGTGCCAGCAGCACACCCTTGGGACAGGGGGCAGTAAACTATGGCTACACCTTC
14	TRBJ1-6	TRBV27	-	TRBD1	CASSLGQGVLPLHF	TGTGCCAGCAGTTTAGGACAGGGAGTTTTACCCCTCCACTTT
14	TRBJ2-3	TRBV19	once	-	CACKSEPTIDTQYF	TGTGCCTGCAAAAGTGAACCAACAATAGATACGCAGTATTTT
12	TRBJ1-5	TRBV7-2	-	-	CASSLRDQPQHF	TGTGCCAGCAGCTTGCGGGATCAGCCCCAGCATTTT
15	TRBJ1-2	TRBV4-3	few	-	CASSQEWRGNYGYTF	TGCGCCAGCAGCCAAGAATGGAGGGGTAACTATGGCTACACCTTC
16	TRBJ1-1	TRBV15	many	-	CATRSIPGAGNTEAFF	TGTGCCACCAGGTCGATCCCAGGGGCAGGGAACACTGAAGCTTTCTTT
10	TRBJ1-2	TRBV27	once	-	CASFPASYTF	TGTGCCAGCTTTCCCGCTAGCTACACCTTC
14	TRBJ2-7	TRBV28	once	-	CASSLPHLTGEQYF	TGTGCCAGCAGTTTACCTCACCTGACAGGCGAGCAGTACTTC
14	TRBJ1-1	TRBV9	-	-	CASSVEQTNTEAFF	TGTGCCAGCAGCGTAGAACAGACGAACACTGAAGCTTTCTTT
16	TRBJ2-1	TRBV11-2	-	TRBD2	CASSDLLAPSYNEQFF	TGTGCCAGCAGCGACCTACTAGCGCCCTCCTACAATGAGCAGTTCTTC
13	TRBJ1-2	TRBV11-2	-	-	CASSSDSNYGYTF	TGTGCCAGCAGCTCGGACAGCAACTATGGCTACACCTTC
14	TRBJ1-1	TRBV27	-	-	CASSPWGGVPEAFF	TGTGCCAGCAGTCCTTGGGGGGGGGTGCCTGAAGCTTTCTTT
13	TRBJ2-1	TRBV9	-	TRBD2	CASGASGNNEQFF	TGTGCCAGCGGGGCTAGCGGGAACAATGAGCAGTTCTTC
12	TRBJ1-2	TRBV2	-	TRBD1	CASRTGLSGYTF	TGTGCCAGCAGGACAGGGTTAAGTGGCTACACCTTC
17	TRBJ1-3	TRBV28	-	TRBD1	CASSLLGGSQSGNTIYF	TGTGCCAGCAGTTTACTAGGGGGCTCACAATCCGGAAACACCATATATTTT
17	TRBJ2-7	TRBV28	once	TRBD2	CASSRPGTSGRGYEQYF	TGTGCCAGCAGTCGCCCCGGGACTAGCGGGAGAGGCTACGAGCAGTACTTC
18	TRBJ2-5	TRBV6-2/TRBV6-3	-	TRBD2	CASTPLGEGTREGETQYF	TGTGCCAGCACCCCCCTAGGGGAGGGGACTCGGGAAGGAGAGACCCAGTACTTC
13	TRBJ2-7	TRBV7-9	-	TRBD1	CAVRGTGINEQYF	TGTGCCGTTAGAGGGACAGGGATCAACGAGCAGTACTTC
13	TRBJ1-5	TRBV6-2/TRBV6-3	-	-	CASSTQGGQPQHF	TGTGCCAGCAGTACACAGGGTGGACAGCCCCAGCATTTT
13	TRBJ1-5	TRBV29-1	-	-	CSVALDIWQPQHF	TGCAGCGTGGCCCTGGACATATGGCAGCCCCAGCATTTT
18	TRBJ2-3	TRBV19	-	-	CASSYKSTTFASTDTQYF	TGTGCCAGTAGTTATAAGTCTACGACATTCGCTAGCACAGATACGCAGTATTTT
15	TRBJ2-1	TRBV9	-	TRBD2	CASSGSGSSYNEQFF	TGTGCCAGCAGCGGTAGCGGGAGCTCCTACAATGAGCAGTTCTTC
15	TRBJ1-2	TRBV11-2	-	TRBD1	CASSSRVGQGYGYTF	TGTGCCAGCAGCTCGAGGGTGGGACAGGGCTATGGCTACACCTTC
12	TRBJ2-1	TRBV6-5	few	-	CASSLSGNEQFF	TGTGCCAGCAGCCTTAGCGGCAATGAGCAGTTCTTC
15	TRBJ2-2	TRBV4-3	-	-	CASSQENRNTGELFF	TGCGCCAGCAGCCAAGAGAACAGAAACACCGGGGAGCTGTTTTTT
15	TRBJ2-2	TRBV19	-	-	CASRRRQTGHGELFF	TGTGCCAGTAGGAGGAGGCAAACGGGTCACGGGGAGCTGTTTTTT
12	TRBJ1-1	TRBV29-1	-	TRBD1	CSVAQGETEAFF	TGCAGCGTTGCCCAGGGGGAGACTGAAGCTTTCTTT
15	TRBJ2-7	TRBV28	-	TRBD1	CASSWGTGGAGEQYF	TGTGCCAGCAGCTGGGGGACAGGGGGCGCCGGCGAGCAGTACTTC
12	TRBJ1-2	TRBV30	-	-	CAWSAHFYGYTF	TGTGCCTGGAGTGCCCACTTCTATGGCTACACCTTC
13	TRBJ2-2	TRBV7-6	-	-	CASSPRNTGELFF	TGTGCCAGCAGCCCCCGGAACACCGGGGAGCTGTTTTTT
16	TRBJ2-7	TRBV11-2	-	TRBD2	CASSSIKASGRKEQYF	TGTGCCAGCAGCTCCATAAAGGCTAGCGGGAGGAAGGAGCAGTACTTC
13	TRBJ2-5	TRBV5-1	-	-	CASSLGQWETQYF	TGCGCCAGCAGCCTGGGACAATGGGAGACCCAGTACTTC
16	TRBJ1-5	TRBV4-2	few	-	CASSQFLLRGGQPQHF	TGTGCCAGCAGCCAATTCTTGTTAAGGGGTGGACAGCCCCAGCATTTT
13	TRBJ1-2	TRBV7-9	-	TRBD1	CASSLGQGDGYTF	TGTGCCAGCAGCTTGGGACAGGGAGATGGCTACACCTTC
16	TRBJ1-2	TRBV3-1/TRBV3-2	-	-	CASSRDGIWTNYGYTF	TGTGCCAGCAGCCGAGACGGGATTTGGACTAACTATGGCTACACCTTC
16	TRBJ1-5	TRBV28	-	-	CASTHRGEGGNQPQHF	TGTGCCAGCACCCATCGGGGTGAGGGGGGCAATCAGCCCCAGCATTTT
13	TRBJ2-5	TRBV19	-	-	CASSINFQETQYF	TGTGCCAGTAGTATCAACTTCCAAGAGACCCAGTACTTC
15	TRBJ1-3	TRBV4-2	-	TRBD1	CASSPRTGTGNTIYF	TGTGCCAGCAGCCCCCGGACAGGGACTGGAAACACCATATATTTT